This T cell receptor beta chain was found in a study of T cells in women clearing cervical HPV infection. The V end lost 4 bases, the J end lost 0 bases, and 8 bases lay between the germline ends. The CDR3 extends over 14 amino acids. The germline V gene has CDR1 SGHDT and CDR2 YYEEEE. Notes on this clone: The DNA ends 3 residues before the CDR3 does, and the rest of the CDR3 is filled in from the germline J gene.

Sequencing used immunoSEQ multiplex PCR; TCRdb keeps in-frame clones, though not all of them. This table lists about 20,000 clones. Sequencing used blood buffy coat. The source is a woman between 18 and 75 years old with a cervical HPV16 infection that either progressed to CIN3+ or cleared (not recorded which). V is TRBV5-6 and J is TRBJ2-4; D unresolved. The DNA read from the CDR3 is TGTGCCAGCAGCCCCCCGGGAGCCAAAAACATT. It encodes CASSPPGAKNI. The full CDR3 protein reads CASSPPGAKNIQYF.